This T cell receptor (beta chain) emerged from a study of shared clonotypes between healthy human individuals. Generated by immunoSEQ multiplex PCR, the TCRdb table keeps only in-frame clones and is missing some. The sample yields over a million clones, 95% to 99% seen once. CDR3 length equals 14 residues. V was trimmed by 2 bases and J by 2 bases, leaving 8 bases between them. CDR1 and CDR2 (germline): SGHTA, FQGTGA. The sample comprised naive CD4+ T cells sorted from blood. Indicated subset: CD45RA+ positively selected. This rearrangement joins TRBV7-3 to TRBJ2-3; D call uncertain. The sequence came from a man under 40 in good health. CDR3 sequence (DNA): TGTGCCAGCAGCTTATACGGCCTCACAGATACGCAGTATTTT. Protein sequence: CASSLYGLTDTQYF.